Included here is one T cell receptor beta chain sequence, with context. Per germline, CDR1 MGHRA and CDR2 YSYEKL. V trimming: 0 bases; J trimming: 2 bases; junction bases outside the gene matches: 14. The CDR3 extends over 20 amino acids. The sample is drawn from a study of blood T cell repertoires in COVID-19. Original processing methods: Estimation of nucleated cell counts relied on the amplification of reference gene primers. TCRdb's table, derived via immunoSEQ multiplex PCR, lists solely in-frame clones and lacks some. V and J calls and clone size are copied from that table; D and trimming were computed from the DNA. The table records roughly 100,000 clones, roughly 92% of them present only once.

The source is a woman aged 50 to 60 with COVID-19, enrolled during active disease. The rearrangement links TRBV4-1 to TRBJ2-3; the match to TRBD2 covers 10 bases. Material: peripheral blood. The CDR3 spells CASSQDRGSVAGGLTDTQYF. The CDR3 region has the DNA TGCGCCAGCAGCCAAGATCGCGGCAGCGTAGCGGGGGGCCTCACAGATACGCAGTATTTT.